In its sample, the clone carrying this TCR beta chain was seen a few times. Its antigen is not known. The V gene's germline CDR1 is SGHDT and CDR2 YYEEEE. CDR3 length equals 18 residues. Trimming took off 6 bases at V and 8 bases at J, with 30 bases between the two ends. These data are taken from a study of T cells after yellow fever vaccination. Across the study: Fractions of low cell number were prepared using SMART-Seq v4 Ultra Low Input. Study results and caveats: A large majority of primary-vaccination clones showed up again after the booster (approximately 95% CD4, approximately 90% CD8). When the response was secondary, it was weaker but reached its peak faster, day 5 versus 15.

It was through 5'RACE template switching that TCR cDNA was made, with a universal primer site and UMIs added. TCRdb reprocessed the 5' RACE reads with MiXCR, giving one entry per CDR3 protein. Of around 500,000 distinct CDR3 sequences detected, less than 25% appear once; the ten largest clones hold 16%. The clonotype comes from a man younger than 35 who received the YFV17D yellow fever vaccine. The V and J genes are TRBV5-6 and TRBJ2-1, with D unclear. The specimen was PBMCs, collected about 20 days after the first yellow fever vaccination. CDR3 nucleotide sequence: TGTGCCAGCAATTTTTGGGTTAAGGACGAACCAAATGACGATGAGCAGTTCTTC. Protein: CASNFWVKDEPNDDEQFF.